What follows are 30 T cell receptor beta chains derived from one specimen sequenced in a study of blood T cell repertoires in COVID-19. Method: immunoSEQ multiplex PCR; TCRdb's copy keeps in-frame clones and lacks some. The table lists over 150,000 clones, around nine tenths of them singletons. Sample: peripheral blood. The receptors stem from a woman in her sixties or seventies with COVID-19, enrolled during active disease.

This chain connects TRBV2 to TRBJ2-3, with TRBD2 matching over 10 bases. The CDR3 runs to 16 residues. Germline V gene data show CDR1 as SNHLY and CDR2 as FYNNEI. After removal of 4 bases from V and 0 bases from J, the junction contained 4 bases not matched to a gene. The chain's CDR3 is CASSVGTSASTDTQYF. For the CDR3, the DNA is TGTGCCAGCAGTGTAGGGACTAGCGCTAGCACAGATACGCAGTATTTT.

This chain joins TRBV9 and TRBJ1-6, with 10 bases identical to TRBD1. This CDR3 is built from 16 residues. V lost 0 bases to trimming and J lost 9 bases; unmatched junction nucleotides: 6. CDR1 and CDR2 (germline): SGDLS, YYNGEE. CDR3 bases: TGTGCCAGCAGCGTAGCTTGGGACAGGGGAACTTCACCCCTCCACTTT. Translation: CASSVAWDRGTSPLHF.

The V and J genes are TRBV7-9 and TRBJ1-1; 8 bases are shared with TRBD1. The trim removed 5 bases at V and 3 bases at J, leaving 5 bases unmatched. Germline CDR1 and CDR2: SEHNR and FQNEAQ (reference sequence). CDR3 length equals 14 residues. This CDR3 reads CASSRPDRDTEAFF. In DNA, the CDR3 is TGTGCCAGCAGCCGACCGGACAGGGACACTGAAGCTTTCTTT.

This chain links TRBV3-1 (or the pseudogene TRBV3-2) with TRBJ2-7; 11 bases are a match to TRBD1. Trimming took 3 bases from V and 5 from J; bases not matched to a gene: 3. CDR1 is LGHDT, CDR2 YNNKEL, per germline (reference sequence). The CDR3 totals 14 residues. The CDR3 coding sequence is TGTGCCAGCAGCCAGCGGGACAGGGGGAACGAGCAGTACTTC. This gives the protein CASSQRDRGNEQYF.

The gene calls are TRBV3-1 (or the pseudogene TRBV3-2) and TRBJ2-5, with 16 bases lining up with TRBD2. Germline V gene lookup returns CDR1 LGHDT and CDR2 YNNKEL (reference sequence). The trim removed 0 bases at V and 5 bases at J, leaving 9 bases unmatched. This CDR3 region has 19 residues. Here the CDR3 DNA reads TGTGCCAGCAGCCAAGATCCTCCGGGACTAGCGGGGGGGCTGGAGACCCAGTACTTC. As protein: CASSQDPPGLAGGLETQYF.

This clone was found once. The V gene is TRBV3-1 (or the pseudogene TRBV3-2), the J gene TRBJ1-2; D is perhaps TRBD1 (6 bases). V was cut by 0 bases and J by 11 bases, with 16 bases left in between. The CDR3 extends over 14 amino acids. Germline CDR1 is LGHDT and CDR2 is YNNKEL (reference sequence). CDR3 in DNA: TGTGCCAGCAGCCAAGAAACAGGGTCACTGGGGTACACCTTC. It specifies CASSQETGSLGYTF.

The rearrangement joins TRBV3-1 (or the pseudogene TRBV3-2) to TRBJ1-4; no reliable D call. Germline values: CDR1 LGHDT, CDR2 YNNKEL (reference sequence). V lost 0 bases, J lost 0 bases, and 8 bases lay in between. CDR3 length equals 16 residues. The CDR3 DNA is TGTGCCAGCAGCCAAGAATCGCGAGCAACTAATGAAAAACTGTTTTTT. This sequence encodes CASSQESRATNEKLFF.

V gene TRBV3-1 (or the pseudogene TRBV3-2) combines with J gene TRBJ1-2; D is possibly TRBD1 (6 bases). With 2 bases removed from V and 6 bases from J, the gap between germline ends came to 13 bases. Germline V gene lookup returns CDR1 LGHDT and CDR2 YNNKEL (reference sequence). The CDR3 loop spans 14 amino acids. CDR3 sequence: CASSQISGAHGYTF. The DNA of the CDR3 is TGTGCCAGCAGCCAAATATCAGGGGCGCATGGCTACACCTTC.

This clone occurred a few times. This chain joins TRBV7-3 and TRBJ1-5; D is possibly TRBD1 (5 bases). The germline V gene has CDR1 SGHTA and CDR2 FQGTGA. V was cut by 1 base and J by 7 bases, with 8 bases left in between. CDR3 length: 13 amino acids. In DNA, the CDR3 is TGTGCCAGCAGCTTAAGTCCAGGGCAGCCCCAGCATTTT. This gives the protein CASSLSPGQPQHF.

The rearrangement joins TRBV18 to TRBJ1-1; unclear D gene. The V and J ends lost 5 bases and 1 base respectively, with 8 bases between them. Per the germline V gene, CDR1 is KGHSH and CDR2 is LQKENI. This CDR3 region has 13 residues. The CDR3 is CASSATENTEAFF. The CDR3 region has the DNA TGTGCCAGCTCAGCAACAGAGAACACTGAAGCTTTCTTT.

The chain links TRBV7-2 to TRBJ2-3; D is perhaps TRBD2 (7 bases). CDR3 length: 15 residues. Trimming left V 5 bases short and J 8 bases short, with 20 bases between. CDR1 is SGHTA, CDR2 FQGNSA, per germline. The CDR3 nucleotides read TGTGCCAGCAGCCCTCCGGGGGGCCGTCAGGCTACGCAGTATTTT. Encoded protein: CASSPPGGRQATQYF.

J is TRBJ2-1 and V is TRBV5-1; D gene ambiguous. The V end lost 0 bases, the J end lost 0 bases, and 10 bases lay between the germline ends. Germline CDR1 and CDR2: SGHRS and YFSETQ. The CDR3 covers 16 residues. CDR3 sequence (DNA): TGCGCCAGCAGCTTGGGCGGCAGCCGCTCCTACAATGAGCAGTTCTTC. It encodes CASSLGGSRSYNEQFF.

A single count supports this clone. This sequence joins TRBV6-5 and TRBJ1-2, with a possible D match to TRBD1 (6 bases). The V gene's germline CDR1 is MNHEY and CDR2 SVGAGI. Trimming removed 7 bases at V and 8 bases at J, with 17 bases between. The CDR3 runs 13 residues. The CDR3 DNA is TGTGCCAGCACTCCCCGGGGGGCGTGGGGCTACACCTTC. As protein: CASTPRGAWGYTF.

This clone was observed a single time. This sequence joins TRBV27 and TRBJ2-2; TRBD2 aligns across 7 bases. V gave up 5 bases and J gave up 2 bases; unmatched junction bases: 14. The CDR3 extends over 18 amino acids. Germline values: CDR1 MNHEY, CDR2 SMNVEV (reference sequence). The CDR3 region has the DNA TGTGCCAGCAGTAGCTATTCGACGGGGAGGGGAAACACCGGGGAGCTGTTTTTT. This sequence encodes CASSSYSTGRGNTGELFF.

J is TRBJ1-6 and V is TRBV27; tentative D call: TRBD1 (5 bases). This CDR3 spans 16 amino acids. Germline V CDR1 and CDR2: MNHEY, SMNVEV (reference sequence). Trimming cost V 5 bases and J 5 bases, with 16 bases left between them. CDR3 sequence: CASSRGNVLDNSPLHF. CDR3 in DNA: TGTGCCAGCAGTCGGGGGAACGTACTCGATAATTCACCCCTCCACTTT.

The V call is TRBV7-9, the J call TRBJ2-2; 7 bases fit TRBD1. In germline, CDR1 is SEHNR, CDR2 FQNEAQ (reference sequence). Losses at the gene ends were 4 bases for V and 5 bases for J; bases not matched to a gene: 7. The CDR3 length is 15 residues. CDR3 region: CASSWGTAETGELFF. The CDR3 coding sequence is TGTGCCAGCAGCTGGGGGACAGCAGAAACCGGGGAGCTGTTTTTT.

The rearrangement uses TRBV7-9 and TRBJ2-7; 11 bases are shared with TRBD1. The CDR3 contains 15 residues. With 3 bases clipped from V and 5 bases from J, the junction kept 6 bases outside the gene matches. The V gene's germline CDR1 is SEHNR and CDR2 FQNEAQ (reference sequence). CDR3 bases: TGTGCCAGCAGCTTTTGGGACAGGGGGATCAACGAGCAGTACTTC. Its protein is CASSFWDRGINEQYF.

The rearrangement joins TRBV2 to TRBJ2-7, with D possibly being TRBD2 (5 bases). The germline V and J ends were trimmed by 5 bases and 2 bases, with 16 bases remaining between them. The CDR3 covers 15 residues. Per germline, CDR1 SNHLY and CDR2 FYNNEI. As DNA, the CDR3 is TGTGCCAGCAGTCGCCCCGAGGGTCCGCCCTACGAGCAGTACTTC. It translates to CASSRPEGPPYEQYF.

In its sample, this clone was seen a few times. CDR3 nucleotide sequence: TGTGCCAGCTCACATGGACAGGCCCTCGGGGAAGGCTACACCTTC. It encodes CASSHGQALGEGYTF. The V call is TRBV18, the J call TRBJ1-2; 7 bases fit TRBD1. CDR1 KGHSH and CDR2 LQKENI come from the germline V gene. The trim removed 4 bases at V and 8 bases at J, leaving 13 bases unmatched. The CDR3 runs to 15 residues.

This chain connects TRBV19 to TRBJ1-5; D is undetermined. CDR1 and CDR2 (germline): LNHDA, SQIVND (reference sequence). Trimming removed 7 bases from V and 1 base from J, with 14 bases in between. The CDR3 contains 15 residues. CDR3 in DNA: TGTGCCAGTATTCTTCGCGGGGTAAGCAATCAGCCCCAGCATTTT. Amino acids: CASILRGVSNQPQHF.

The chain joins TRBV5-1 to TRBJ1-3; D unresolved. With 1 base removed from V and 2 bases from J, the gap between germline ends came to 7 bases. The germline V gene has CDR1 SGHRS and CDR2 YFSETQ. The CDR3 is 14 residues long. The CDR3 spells CASSLSLTGNTIYF. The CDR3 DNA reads TGCGCCAGCAGCTTGTCCCTAACTGGAAACACCATATATTTT.

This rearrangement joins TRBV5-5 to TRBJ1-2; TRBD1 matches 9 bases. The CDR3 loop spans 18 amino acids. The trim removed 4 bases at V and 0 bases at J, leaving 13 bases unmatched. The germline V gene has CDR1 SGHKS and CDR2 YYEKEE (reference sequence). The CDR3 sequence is CASSRDWDRDYTNYGYTF. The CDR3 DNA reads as TGTGCCAGCAGCCGCGACTGGGACAGGGATTATACTAACTATGGCTACACCTTC.

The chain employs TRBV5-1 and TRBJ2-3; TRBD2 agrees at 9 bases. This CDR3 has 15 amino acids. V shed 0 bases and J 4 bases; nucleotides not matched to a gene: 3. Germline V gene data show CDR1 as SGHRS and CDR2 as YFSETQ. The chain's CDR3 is CASSLVAGGADTQYF. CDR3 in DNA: TGCGCCAGCAGCTTGGTTGCGGGGGGGGCAGATACGCAGTATTTT.

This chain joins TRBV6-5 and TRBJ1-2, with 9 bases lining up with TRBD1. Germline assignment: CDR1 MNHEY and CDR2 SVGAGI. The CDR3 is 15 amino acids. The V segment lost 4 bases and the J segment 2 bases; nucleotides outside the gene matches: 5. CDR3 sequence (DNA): TGTGCCAGCAGTTCCACAGGGGGCGGGAACTATGGCTACACCTTC. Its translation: CASSSTGGGNYGYTF.

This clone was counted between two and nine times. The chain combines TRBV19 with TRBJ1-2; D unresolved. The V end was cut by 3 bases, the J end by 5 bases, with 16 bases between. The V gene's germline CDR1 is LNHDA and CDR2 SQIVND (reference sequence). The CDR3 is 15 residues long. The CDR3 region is CASSISQFLRYGYTF. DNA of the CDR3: TGTGCCAGTAGTATCTCACAGTTCCTGCGTTATGGCTACACCTTC.

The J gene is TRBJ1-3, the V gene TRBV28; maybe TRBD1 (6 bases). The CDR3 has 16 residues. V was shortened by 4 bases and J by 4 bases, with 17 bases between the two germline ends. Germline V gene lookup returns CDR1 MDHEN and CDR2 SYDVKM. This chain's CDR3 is CASSSLYRVSGNTIYF. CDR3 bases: TGTGCCAGCAGTTCTCTCTACAGGGTCTCGGGAAACACCATATATTTT.

The DNA for the CDR3 is TGTGCCAGCAGTGAAACCAGGTTTAGTTCACCCCTCCACTTT. Residues: CASSETRFSSPLHF. This chain connects TRBV2 to TRBJ1-6; D unclear. The V gene lost 2 bases and the J gene lost 9 bases, with 11 bases spanning the gap. This CDR3 contains 14 residues. Per the germline V gene, CDR1 is SNHLY and CDR2 is FYNNEI.

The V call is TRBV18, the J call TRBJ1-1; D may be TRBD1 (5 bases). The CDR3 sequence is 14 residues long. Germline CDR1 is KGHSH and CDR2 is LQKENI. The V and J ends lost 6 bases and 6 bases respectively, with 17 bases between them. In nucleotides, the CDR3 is TGTGCCAGCTCCCCTTCGGGGGTTTTGGCTGAAGCTTTCTTT. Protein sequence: CASSPSGVLAEAFF. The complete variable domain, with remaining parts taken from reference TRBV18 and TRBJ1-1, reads NAGVMQNPRHLVRRRGQEARLRCSPMKGHSHVYWYRQLPEEGLKFMVYLQKENIIDESGMPKERFSAEFPKEGPSILRIQQVVRGDSAAYFCASSPSGVLAEAFFGQGTRLTVV.

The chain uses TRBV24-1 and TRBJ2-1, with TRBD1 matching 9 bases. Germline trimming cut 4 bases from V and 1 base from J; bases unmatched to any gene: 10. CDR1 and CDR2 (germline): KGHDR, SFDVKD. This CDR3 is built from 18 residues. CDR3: CATSDPPGQGKSYNEQFF. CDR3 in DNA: TGTGCCACCAGTGACCCTCCCGGACAGGGGAAGTCCTACAATGAGCAGTTCTTC.

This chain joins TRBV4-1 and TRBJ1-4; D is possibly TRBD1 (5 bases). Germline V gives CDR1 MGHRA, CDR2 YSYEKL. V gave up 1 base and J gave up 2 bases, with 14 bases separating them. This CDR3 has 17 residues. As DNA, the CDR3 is TGCGCCAGCAGCCAAGCGGGGTGGCGGGGGACTAATGAAAAACTGTTTTTT. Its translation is CASSQAGWRGTNEKLFF.